One and the same sample provided the 25 T cell receptor beta chains below, sequenced in a study of shared clonotypes between healthy human individuals. Naive CD8 cells lacked CD45RO and underwent positive selection for CCR7, leaving out terminally differentiated effector memory CD45RA+ cells. Some clones are missing from TCRdb's copy, which holds only in-frame ones; the method was immunoSEQ multiplex PCR. The repertoire holds a few hundred thousand clones, with around 95% as singletons. The sample was naive CD8+ T cells sorted from blood. These receptors were obtained from a woman aged 25 to 39 in good health.

A single count supports this clone. V and J are TRBV29-1 and TRBJ2-3; D tentatively fits TRBD1 or TRBD2 (6 bases each). This CDR3 contains 13 residues. Deletions cut 7 bases from V and 4 bases from J, with 15 bases between. The germline V gene has CDR1 SQVTM and CDR2 ANQGSEA. The DNA of the CDR3 is TGCAGCGGTGTGGGGGGCGAAGCAGATACGCAGTATTTT. As protein: CSGVGGEADTQYF.

On this clone itself: Other DNA sequences within the sample encode an identical CDR3. V is TRBV4-1 and J is TRBJ1-1; TRBD1 agrees at 7 bases. This CDR3 has 14 residues. V shed 1 base and J 3 bases; nucleotides not matched to a gene: 2. Per germline, CDR1 MGHRA and CDR2 YSYEKL. For the CDR3, the DNA is TGCGCCAGCAGCCAAGGACAGGGATACACTGAAGCTTTCTTT. This sequence encodes CASSQGQGYTEAFF.

The chain links TRBV27 to TRBJ2-1, with 9 positions matching TRBD2. The V and J ends lost 6 bases and 0 bases, in that order; junction bases with no gene match: 3. CDR1 is MNHEY, CDR2 SMNVEV, per germline (reference sequence). CDR3 length equals 15 residues. The chain's CDR3 is CASRIAGDSYNEQFF. CDR3 sequence (DNA): TGTGCCAGCAGGATAGCGGGGGACTCCTACAATGAGCAGTTCTTC.

This chain connects TRBV9 to TRBJ1-1; D is perhaps TRBD1 (5 bases). The CDR3 covers 13 residues. Germline CDR1 SGDLS, CDR2 YYNGEE. V lost 3 bases to trimming and J lost 4 bases, with 10 bases between them. CDR3 nucleotides: TGTGCCAGCAGCGAGGGGAGCAGCACTGAAGCTTTCTTT. Amino acid sequence: CASSEGSSTEAFF.

J is TRBJ2-3 and V is TRBV6-1; D is undetermined. Trimming took off 2 bases at V and 8 bases at J, with 17 bases between the two ends. Germline CDR1 and CDR2: MNHNS and SASEGT. The CDR3 has 15 amino acids. The CDR3 here is CASSERAPIPPTQYF. The CDR3 DNA reads TGTGCCAGCAGTGAAAGGGCCCCCATACCGCCTACGCAGTATTTT.

The V gene is TRBV30, the J gene TRBJ2-1; 14 nucleotides line up with TRBD2. In germline, CDR1 is GTSNPN, CDR2 SVGIG (reference sequence). With V trimmed by 3 bases and J by 7 bases, 2 bases remained unmatched. There are 14 residues in the CDR3. DNA for the CDR3: TGTGCCTGGAGCGGGACTAGCGGGGGAAATGAGCAGTTCTTC. Translation gives CAWSGTSGGNEQFF.

The chain couples TRBV28 to TRBJ1-3; 10 nucleotides align to TRBD1. V was pared by 6 bases and J by 4 bases, with 9 bases of the junction left unmatched. Germline V lookup: CDR1 MDHEN, CDR2 SYDVKM. This CDR3 has 16 amino acids. The CDR3 reads CASSPRGQGTGNTIYF. Here the CDR3 DNA reads TGTGCCAGCAGCCCTCGGGGACAGGGGACCGGAAACACCATATATTTT.

This clone occurred once. This rearrangement joins TRBV25-1 to TRBJ2-5; D possibly corresponds to TRBD2 (6 bases). Trimming stripped 6 bases from V and 2 bases from J, with 10 bases between. Germline CDR1 and CDR2: MGHDK and SYGVNS. The CDR3 covers 13 residues. The CDR3 region has the DNA TGTGCCAGCAGGTGGGACTTTCAAGAGACCCAGTACTTC. Amino acid sequence: CASRWDFQETQYF.

V is TRBV7-8 and J is TRBJ2-7; unclear D gene. The CDR3 runs 13 residues. The germline CDR1 and CDR2 sequences are SGHVS and FQNEAQ. Between the trimmed V and J ends, which lost 0 bases and 2 bases, there was a span of 5 bases. The chain's CDR3 is CASSLAPTYEQYF. Here the CDR3 DNA reads TGTGCCAGCAGCTTAGCTCCGACCTACGAGCAGTACTTC.

The CDR3: CASSLSLAGLNEQFF. The DNA of the CDR3 is TGTGCCAGCAGTTTATCACTAGCGGGACTCAATGAGCAGTTCTTC. The chain couples TRBV27 to TRBJ2-1; 10 nucleotides agree with TRBD2. V shed 0 bases, J shed 6 bases, and the junction held 2 bases outside the gene matches. The CDR3 is 15 amino acids. Looked up from germline, CDR1 is MNHEY and CDR2 is SMNVEV (reference sequence).

The count of this clone is one. The chain is built from TRBV27 and TRBJ2-1; possibly TRBD1 for D (5 bases). Trimming pared 5 bases from V and 6 bases from J, leaving 11 bases between. Germline CDR1 reads MNHEY; CDR2 reads SMNVEV (reference sequence). CDR3 length: 13 residues. CDR3 residues: CASSITGPNEQFF. The CDR3 nucleotides are TGTGCCAGCAGTATAACAGGTCCCAATGAGCAGTTCTTC.

The chain recombines TRBV6-1 with TRBJ2-7, with D hard to call. The CDR3 totals 15 residues. V was pared by 6 bases and J by 4 bases, with 19 bases between. The V gene's germline CDR1 is MNHNS and CDR2 SASEGT. The CDR3 loop is CASRENTLLTYEQYF. DNA of the CDR3: TGTGCCAGCAGGGAAAACACCCTCCTTACTTACGAGCAGTACTTC.

The chain has TRBV19 and TRBJ1-4; D remains ambiguous. The CDR3 has 17 residues. Germline-derived CDR1 and CDR2 are LNHDA and SQIVND (reference sequence). V was trimmed by 6 bases and J by 0 bases, leaving 17 bases between them. The CDR3 protein is CASSPQKGFATNEKLFF. The CDR3 coding sequence is TGTGCCAGTAGCCCGCAAAAGGGTTTTGCAACTAATGAAAAACTGTTTTTT.

The V and J genes are TRBV7-8 and TRBJ2-3; a weak D match, TRBD2 (6 bases). CDR1 SGHVS and CDR2 FQNEAQ come from the germline V gene. The CDR3 runs 15 residues. V lost 6 bases and J 1 base, leaving 14 bases between the germline ends. The CDR3 spells CASSFQWGGTDTQYF. The CDR3, as DNA: TGTGCCAGCAGTTTCCAATGGGGGGGCACAGATACGCAGTATTTT.

The chain couples TRBV23-1 to TRBJ2-2, with 10 bases that match TRBD1. TRBV23-1 is an ORF for which the function is uncertain. J lost 6 bases, V lost 2 bases, and 6 bases had no gene match. This CDR3 has 16 amino acids. CDR3 sequence reads: CASSQVRTGGPGELFF. The CDR3 DNA sequence: TGCGCCAGCAGTCAAGTCAGGACAGGGGGTCCCGGGGAGCTGTTTTTT.

The chain joins TRBV6-5 to TRBJ1-5; D remains unclear. The V end lost 6 bases, the J end lost 3 bases, and 12 bases lay between the germline ends. Germline V gene lookup returns CDR1 MNHEY and CDR2 SVGAGI. This CDR3 has 14 residues. In DNA, the CDR3 is TGTGCCAGCAGCAGCCTAGGGCTCAATCAGCCCCAGCATTTT. It encodes CASSSLGLNQPQHF.

V usage is TRBV15 and J usage is TRBJ1-5, with D unresolved. The CDR3 covers 14 residues. Germline assignment: CDR1 LNHNV and CDR2 YYDKDF (reference sequence). Trimming removed 5 bases at V and 5 bases at J, with 13 bases between. The CDR3 region has the DNA TGTGCCACCAGCCCGGACGGAACCTATCAGCCCCAGCATTTT. It is translated as CATSPDGTYQPQHF.

V is TRBV27 and J is TRBJ2-3, with 8 bases identical to TRBD2. This CDR3 spans 16 amino acids. V was pared by 0 bases and J by 4 bases, with 6 bases of the junction left unmatched. Germline V gene lookup returns CDR1 MNHEY and CDR2 SMNVEV (reference sequence). The CDR3 spells CASSLSLGGRSDTQYF. The CDR3 DNA sequence: TGTGCCAGCAGTTTATCGTTGGGCGGGAGGTCAGATACGCAGTATTTT.

As to this clone: The same CDR3 also results from other DNA sequences found in this sample. The chain combines TRBV11-2 with TRBJ2-7; no firm D call. The CDR3 is 14 amino acids. Trimming took 1 base from V and 2 from J, leaving 9 bases between them. CDR1 SGHAT and CDR2 FQNNGV come from the germline V gene. CDR3 in DNA: TGTGCCAGCAGCTTAGGGACGGGCGCCTACGAGCAGTACTTC. Its translation: CASSLGTGAYEQYF.

The V gene is TRBV4-1, the J gene TRBJ2-7; D is unresolved. Germline CDR1 reads MGHRA; CDR2 reads YSYEKL. The CDR3 is 13 amino acids. V gave up 1 base and J gave up 7 bases, with 11 bases separating them. The chain's CDR3 is CASSQAAAGEQYF. The CDR3 bases are TGCGCCAGCAGCCAAGCTGCTGCCGGTGAGCAGTACTTC.

A remark on this clone: Other DNA sequences of this sample code for an identical CDR3. The genes are TRBV7-9 and TRBJ2-7; weak D call: TRBD1 (5 bases). CDR3 length: 14 residues. V lost 1 base to trimming and J lost 1 base, with 8 bases between them. Germline V CDR1 and CDR2: SEHNR, FQNEAQ (reference sequence). The CDR3 DNA sequence: TGTGCCAGCAGCTTAGAGGGGTCTTCCTACGAGCAGTACTTC. Translation gives CASSLEGSSYEQYF.

The rearrangement joins TRBV27 to TRBJ1-5; TRBD1 matches 7 bases. CDR1 is MNHEY, CDR2 SMNVEV, per germline (reference sequence). CDR3 size: 15 residues. The V and J ends lost 0 bases and 2 bases, in that order; junction bases with no gene match: 1. CDR3 nucleotides: TGTGCCAGCAGTTTATCCACAGGGGGCAATCAGCCCCAGCATTTT. Translated: CASSLSTGGNQPQHF.

This chain connects TRBV28 to TRBJ2-7; tentative D call: TRBD1 (5 bases). This CDR3 is 15 amino acids long. Germline V gene lookup returns CDR1 MDHEN and CDR2 SYDVKM. Trimming stripped 6 bases from V and 1 base from J, with 16 bases between. In DNA, the CDR3 is TGTGCCAGCAGCAAGGGGATCGGTACTTCCTACGAGCAGTACTTC. It translates to CASSKGIGTSYEQYF.

The chain couples TRBV4-1 to TRBJ2-5; 8 bases map to TRBD1. Gene TRBJ2-7 matches the end of the DNA better, so the J call may be wrong. CDR1 and CDR2 from the germline V gene are MGHRA and YSYEKL. This CDR3 has 16 amino acids. CDR3 nucleotides: TGCGCCAGCAGCCGCCCCTGGGGTCAGGGGGCTCACGAGCAGTACTTC. Protein: CASSRPWGQGAHEQYF.

In its sample, this clone was seen once. The chain links TRBV4-1 to TRBJ1-1, with D tentatively TRBD1 (5 bases). This CDR3 comprises 15 residues. Germline V gene sequence: CDR1 MGHRA, CDR2 YSYEKL. Trimming took 1 base from V and 4 from J, leaving 13 bases between them. Here the CDR3 DNA reads TGCGCCAGCAGCCAAGCCGGGACGGGGAGCACTGAAGCTTTCTTT. This sequence encodes CASSQAGTGSTEAFF.